Given below is one T cell receptor (beta chain) in context. This CDR3 spans 11 amino acids. Germline CDR1 is GTSNPN and CDR2 is SVGIG (reference sequence). The germline V and J ends were trimmed by 4 bases and 10 bases, with 11 bases remaining between them. Sequencing used cDNA as its template, made by extracting RNA and reverse transcribing it. Some clones are missing from TCRdb's copy, which holds only in-frame ones; the method was immunoSEQ multiplex PCR. The data hold about 99,000 clones, with approximately 52% observed a single time. This record belongs to a study of CD8+ T cells in alopecia areata.

The gene calls are TRBV30 and TRBJ2-1, with D perhaps matching TRBD2 (5 bases). Sequencing input: CD4+ T cells sorted from blood. This sequence was found in a human donor in good health. Here the CDR3 DNA reads TGTGCCTGGACAGCCGGGGTAGAGCAGTTCTTC. The encoded protein is CAWTAGVEQFF. Looking up the rest from reference TRBV30 and TRBJ2-1 gives the full variable domain: SQTIHQWPATLVQPVGSPLSLECTVEGTSNPNLYWYRQAAGRGLQLLFYSVGIGQISSEVPQNLSASRPQDRQFILSSKKLLLSDSGFYLCAWTAGVEQFFGPGTRLTVL.